The rows below give T cell receptor beta chains drawn from one sample of a study of blood T cell repertoires in COVID-19. The table came from immunoSEQ multiplex PCR; TCRdb's copy has only in-frame clones and leaves some out. There are about 160,000 clones in the sample; roughly 90% occur only once, and about 4.6% lies in the top ten. Material for sequencing was peripheral blood. The receptors were gathered from a woman aged 55-70 years with active or convalescent COVID-19. The CDR3 runs from the conserved cysteine through the conserved F or W. The D gene is left open where the match is weak. For some rows the clone size is stated as once, few or many, or as a class when expanded; others skip it.

size,D,V,J,CDR3,DNA
few,TRBD1,TRBV15,TRBJ1-3,CATSRDGTASGNTIYF,TGTGCCACCAGCAGAGATGGGACAGCCTCTGGAAACACCATATATTTT
NA,NA,TRBV18,TRBJ2-7,CASSLYAGINEQYF,TGTGCCAGCTCACTGTACGCAGGGATCAACGAGCAGTACTTC
NA,NA,TRBV7-9,TRBJ1-5,CASSLGLNQPQHF,TGTGCCAGCAGCTTAGGTCTTAATCAGCCCCAGCATTTT
NA,NA,TRBV7-6,TRBJ2-1,CASSRQTDLSYNEQFF,TGTGCCAGCAGCCGACAGACAGACCTCTCCTACAATGAGCAGTTCTTC
NA,NA,TRBV12-5,TRBJ2-7,CASGTSLQVGSYEQYF,TGTGCTAGTGGTACGTCCTTGCAGGTGGGTTCCTACGAGCAGTACTTC
few,TRBD2,TRBV5-7,TRBJ2-7,CASSSGLAGDEQYF,TGTGCCAGCAGCTCCGGACTAGCGGGGGACGAGCAGTACTTC
NA,TRBD2,TRBV19,TRBJ2-3,CASSKPQRGGDTQYF,TGTGCCAGTAGTAAACCTCAACGGGGGGGAGATACGCAGTATTTT
NA,NA,TRBV4-1,TRBJ2-1,CASSQVGGRYVLQFF,TGCGCCAGCAGCCAAGTGGGGGGAAGATATGTATTGCAGTTCTTC
NA,TRBD2,TRBV9,TRBJ2-1,CASSYTSGGPDYNEQFF,TGTGCCAGCAGCTACACTAGCGGGGGGCCAGATTACAATGAGCAGTTCTTC
NA,NA,TRBV19,TRBJ1-1,CASSTLFRDLMRAFF,TGTGCCAGTAGTACCCTTTTCCGGGACTTAATGCGGGCTTTCTTT
few,NA,TRBV4-3,TRBJ1-1,CASSQDRGTLPEAFF,TGCGCCAGCAGCCAAGACCGGGGGACGCTACCTGAAGCTTTCTTT
NA,NA,TRBV30,TRBJ1-4,CAWIPGGAANEKLFF,TGTGCCTGGATCCCTGGGGGGGCCGCTAATGAAAAACTGTTTTTT
few,NA,TRBV4-3,TRBJ1-1,CASSQPRRNTEAFF,TGCGCCAGCAGCCAACCTCGGAGGAACACTGAAGCTTTCTTT
NA,TRBD1,TRBV30,TRBJ1-1,CASYRGWNTEAFF,TGTGCCTCTTACAGGGGATGGAACACTGAAGCTTTCTTT
NA,NA,TRBV6-6,TRBJ1-2,CASSYQTLTNGYTF,TGTGCCAGCAGTTACCAGACACTTACCAATGGCTACACCTTC
NA,TRBD1,TRBV10-3,TRBJ1-1,CAISESGTGPPEAFF,TGTGCCATCAGTGAGTCGGGGACAGGACCACCTGAAGCTTTCTTT
NA,TRBD2,TRBV3-1/TRBV3-2,TRBJ2-7,CASSQDRQGLAGETYF,TGTGCCAGCAGCCAAGATCGGCAGGGACTAGCGGGGGAGACGTACTTC
NA,TRBD1,TRBV2,TRBJ1-1,CASTPSDRATEAFF,TGTGCCAGCACCCCGTCCGACAGGGCCACTGAAGCTTTCTTT
NA,NA,TRBV7-2,TRBJ2-3,CASSLPGTDTQYF,TGTGCCAGCAGCTTACCCGGCACAGATACGCAGTATTTT
many,NA,TRBV4-1,TRBJ2-7,CASSQEWGVENYEQYF,TGCGCCAGCAGCCAAGAATGGGGGGTGGAAAACTACGAGCAGTACTTC
once,TRBD1,TRBV7-8,TRBJ2-2,CASSTRQGATTGELFF,TGTGCCAGCAGCACACGACAGGGGGCGACGACCGGGGAGCTGTTTTTT
NA,NA,TRBV2,TRBJ1-1,CASRIEQGNTEAFF,TGTGCCAGCAGAATAGAACAGGGGAACACTGAAGCTTTCTTT
NA,TRBD1,TRBV3-1/TRBV3-2,TRBJ2-7,CASSQDRRGTGAYEQYF,TGTGCCAGCAGCCAAGATCGAAGGGGGACAGGTGCCTACGAGCAGTACTTC
NA,NA,TRBV7-2,TRBJ1-4,CASSLGGTTNEKLFF,TGTGCCAGCAGCTTAGGAGGCACAACTAATGAAAAACTGTTTTTT
NA,NA,TRBV18,TRBJ1-1,CASSPGGAEAFF,TGTGCCAGCTCACCAGGGGGCGCTGAAGCTTTCTTT
NA,TRBD1,TRBV6-5,TRBJ1-1,CASSSWDRVNTEAFF,TGTGCCAGCAGTAGTTGGGACAGGGTGAACACTGAAGCTTTCTTT
NA,NA,TRBV28,TRBJ1-4,CASSLGGASNEKLFF,TGTGCCAGCAGTTTAGGAGGGGCGTCGAATGAAAAACTGTTTTTT
NA,NA,TRBV10-3,TRBJ1-1,CATRTAGGDTEAFF,TGTGCCACCCGGACCGCGGGGGGGGACACTGAAGCTTTCTTT
NA,NA,TRBV9,TRBJ1-3,CASSPEVTGGNTIYF,TGTGCCAGCAGCCCCGAAGTGACAGGTGGAAACACCATATATTTT
NA,NA,TRBV9,TRBJ2-5,CASSPMGSAWQETQYF,TGTGCCAGCAGCCCCATGGGGAGCGCGTGGCAAGAGACCCAGTACTTC
NA,NA,TRBV11-2,TRBJ2-7,CASSLLTGTSFSYEQYF,TGTGCCAGCAGCTTACTCACCGGGACTTCCTTCTCCTACGAGCAGTACTTC
NA,TRBD2,TRBV9,TRBJ2-5,CASSGASGGAVETQYF,TGTGCCAGCAGCGGAGCTAGCGGGGGGGCAGTAGAGACCCAGTACTTC
NA,TRBD1,TRBV19,TRBJ2-2,CASGQGWNTGELFF,TGTGCCAGCGGACAGGGGTGGAACACCGGGGAGCTGTTTTTT
NA,NA,TRBV15,TRBJ1-5,CATSSSRGPQPQHF,TGTGCCACCAGCAGTAGCAGGGGTCCTCAGCCCCAGCATTTT
NA,NA,TRBV2,TRBJ2-3,CASSAGQGTDTQYF,TGTGCCAGCAGCGCCGGACAAGGCACAGATACGCAGTATTTT
NA,TRBD2,TRBV9,TRBJ2-1,CASALGGGAYNEQFF,TGTGCCAGCGCCCTGGGCGGGGGGGCCTACAATGAGCAGTTCTTC
NA,TRBD1,TRBV4-3,TRBJ2-1,CASSQETGNEQFF,TGCGCCAGCAGCCAAGAGACAGGGAATGAGCAGTTCTTC
NA,NA,TRBV6-2/TRBV6-3,TRBJ1-5,CASSRTGLLSKPQHF,TGTGCCAGCAGTCGAACAGGGCTTTTGAGTAAGCCCCAGCATTTT
NA,TRBD1,TRBV30,TRBJ2-7,CAIQGVYEQYF,TGTGCCATACAGGGGGTCTACGAGCAGTACTTC
NA,TRBD2,TRBV9,TRBJ2-2,CASSVISGAGELFF,TGTGCCAGCAGCGTAATTAGCGGGGCCGGGGAGCTGTTTTTT
once,TRBD2,TRBV7-7,TRBJ2-3,CASSSGGGIGTDTQYF,TGTGCTAGCAGCTCGGGGGGTGGAATTGGCACAGATACGCAGTATTTT
NA,NA,TRBV3-1/TRBV3-2,TRBJ2-2,CASSQDLRGDTNTGELFF,TGTGCCAGCAGCCAAGACCTCAGGGGGGATACGAACACCGGGGAGCTGTTTTTT
NA,NA,TRBV4-3,TRBJ1-2,CASSPRVAGGGYGYTF,TGCGCCAGCAGCCCCAGGGTAGCGGGGGGCGGCTATGGCTACACCTTC
NA,TRBD1,TRBV2,TRBJ2-1,CASSNGDSAYNEQFF,TGTGCCAGCAGTAATGGGGACAGTGCCTACAATGAGCAGTTCTTC
NA,NA,TRBV19,TRBJ1-4,CASSSRQPGWEKLFF,TGTGCCAGTAGTTCCAGACAGCCAGGGTGGGAAAAACTGTTTTTT
NA,NA,TRBV4-3,TRBJ1-1,CASSHSSRGDTEAFF,TGCGCCAGCAGCCACTCGTCTCGAGGTGACACTGAAGCTTTCTTT
NA,NA,TRBV10-1,TRBJ1-1,CASKNRDRAEAFF,TGCGCCAGCAAGAACAGGGATAGGGCTGAAGCTTTCTTT
once,TRBD2,TRBV6-2/TRBV6-3,TRBJ2-1,CASSGPTSGGRNEQFF,TGTGCCAGCAGTGGCCCGACTAGCGGGGGTAGAAATGAGCAGTTCTTC
NA,NA,TRBV4-3,TRBJ2-6,CASSTDLSGANVLTF,TGCGCCAGCAGCACAGACCTCTCTGGGGCCAACGTCCTGACTTTC
NA,NA,TRBV30,TRBJ2-5,CAWNVGAGEETQYF,TGTGCCTGGAATGTGGGGGCGGGGGAAGAGACCCAGTACTTC
NA,NA,TRBV4-3,TRBJ1-1,CASAPGGRTEAFF,TGCGCCAGCGCTCCTGGAGGCAGGACTGAAGCTTTCTTT
NA,NA,TRBV7-2,TRBJ1-1,CASSLFQGGNTEAFF,TGTGCCAGCAGCTTATTCCAGGGTGGGAACACTGAAGCTTTCTTT